Here is one TCR beta chain with its context. What it binds is not known. Described treatment: roughly 19 received Ad26.COV2.S at low or high dose, single or two shots; about 5 received placebo; per-sample allocation not given. It was on day 63 after the first vaccine or placebo injection that samples were taken. SARS-CoV-2 spike from the Wuhan strain was encoded by the vaccine, an Ad26 vector. Sequenced by immunoSEQ multiplex PCR; TCRdb stores in-frame clones only, minus some. The table includes fewer than 400,000 clones, 90% detected once. V lost 0 bases and J lost 5, with 8 bases in between. CDR1 and CDR2 (germline): SGHTA, FQGNSA. The CDR3 covers 14 residues. These data come from a study of Ad26.COV2.S vaccination and SARS-CoV-2 variants. Study context: Among those in the COV1001 Ad26.COV2.S trial arm was the donor.

General observations from the study: Comparability of non-spike TCR breadth was observed across vaccine and placebo recipients. Placebo recipients had lower spike-specific TCR breadth than vaccine recipients.

The specimen was peripheral blood, collected in a trial of Ad26.COV2.S vaccine versus placebo. The chain uses TRBV7-2 and TRBJ2-1, with TRBD1 as a possible D gene (5 bases). This TCR was sampled from a person between 18 and 60 years old who received the Ad26.COV2.S COVID-19 vaccine or a placebo. The CDR3 loop is CASSLAVRDNEQFF. For the CDR3, the DNA is TGTGCCAGCAGCTTAGCGGTCAGGGACAATGAGCAGTTCTTC.